Listed here is a single TCR beta chain. The antigen is not known. An end of the junction does not agree with germline; a read error may underlie this. The sample is drawn from a study of vaccination and CD4 T cells after COVID-19. Whole-study context: The stimulating agents, overlapping spike peptides, came from SARS-CoV-2, HCoV-NL63, HCoV-OC43 and HCoV-229E.

Overall study results and limits: Looking at convalescent patients, 304 of their 307 vaccine-specific clones were spike mono-reactive. Post-vaccination reactive clonotypes (median roughly 36) did not differ significantly from post-infection (approximately 20).

The Oncomine TCR Beta short-read assay was applied to DNA of cultured CD4+ T cells. TCRdb fed the PCR reads into MiXCR, producing one record per CDR3 protein. Counted here are about 7,000 distinct CDR3 sequences, around 29% occurring once; the ten biggest clones make up approximately 33%. The CDR3 runs 15 residues. CDR1 and CDR2 (germline): MNHEY, SMNVEV (reference sequence). Treatment defined: roughly ten-day PBMC culture with coronavirus spike peptide pools or control peptides (ViraFEST assay). Gathering of the CD4+ T cells, from the unexposed donor, took place before the COVID-19 pandemic (2011-2018). Peptide pool stimulation in ViraFEST expanded antigen-specific T cells, whose TCRs were then sequenced.

The chain links TRBV27 to TRBJ1-6, with D possibly TRBD1 on 6 matching bases. Sequenced input: CD4+ T cells from blood, cultured in vitro. The origin of this receptor is a human donor in good health. CDR3 protein: CASSSSTGLNSPLYF. The CDR3 bases are TGTGCCAGCAGTTCCTCGACAGGACTCAATTCACCCCTCTACTTT.